There are a few counts of the clone carrying this TCR beta chain. This sample is drawn from a study of blood T cells in healthy people across ages. Looking at the study overall: About one barcoded beta molecule per two T cells came from capture by template switching.

Combining a sample-barcoded 5' primer with a J-beta primer mix, a second PCR ran for about 6 to 12 cycles. A single record per CDR3 protein comes from TCRdb applying MiXCR to the 5' RACE reads. This repertoire shows about a million distinct CDR3 sequences, approximately 50% found once; its top ten account for over 20%. CDR3 length equals 12 residues. Germline V CDR1 and CDR2: MNHNY, SVGAGI (reference sequence). V was shortened by 5 bases and J by 3 bases, with 8 bases between the two germline ends. The sequencing input was blood. The gene calls are TRBV6-6 and TRBJ2-7; tentatively, D is TRBD1 (6 bases). The TCR comes from an older woman in good health. CDR3 in amino acids: CASSIRGYEQYF. The CDR3 region has the DNA TGTGCCAGCAGTATCAGGGGCTACGAGCAGTACTTC.